Sequencing of this TCR beta chain was carried out in a study of blood T cell repertoires in COVID-19. Authors' analysis steps: The assay estimated nucleated cells by amplifying reference gene primers. Generated by immunoSEQ multiplex PCR, the TCRdb table keeps only in-frame clones and is missing some. V and J calls plus clone size are reproduced from that table; the DNA served to infer D and trimming. Counted here are more than 35,000 clones, around four fifths occurring once; the ten biggest clones make up more than 30%. This receptor was taken from a man aged 80 or over with active or convalescent COVID-19. What was sequenced was peripheral blood.

In DNA form, the CDR3 reads TGTGCCAGCAGTCCCGGGACAGGGGGAAAATCCTACAATGAGCAGTTCTTC. It is translated as CASSPGTGGKSYNEQFF. V is TRBV2 and J is TRBJ2-1, with 11 bases identical to TRBD1. Germline V gene sequence: CDR1 SNHLY, CDR2 FYNNEI. The V gene end was trimmed by 5 bases and the J gene end by 1 base; junction bases not matched to a gene: 7. The CDR3 contains 17 residues.